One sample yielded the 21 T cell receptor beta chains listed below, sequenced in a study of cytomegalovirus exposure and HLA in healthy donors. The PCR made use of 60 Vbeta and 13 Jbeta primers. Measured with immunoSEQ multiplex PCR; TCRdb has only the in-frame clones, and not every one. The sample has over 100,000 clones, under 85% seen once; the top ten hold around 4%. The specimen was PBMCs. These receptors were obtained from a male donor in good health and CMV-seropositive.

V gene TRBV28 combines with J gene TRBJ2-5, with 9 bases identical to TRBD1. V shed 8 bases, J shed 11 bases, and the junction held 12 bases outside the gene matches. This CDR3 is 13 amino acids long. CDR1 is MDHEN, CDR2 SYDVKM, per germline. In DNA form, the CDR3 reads TGTGCCAGCGGCCAGGAGACAGGGGGGAGGCAGTACTTC. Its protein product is CASGQETGGRQYF. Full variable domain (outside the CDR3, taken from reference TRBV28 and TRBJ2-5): DVKVTQSSRYLVKRTGEKVFLECVQDMDHENMFWYRQDPGLGLRLIYFSYDVKMKEKGDIPEGYSVSREKKERFSLILESASTNQTSMYLCASGQETGGRQYFGPGTRLLVL.

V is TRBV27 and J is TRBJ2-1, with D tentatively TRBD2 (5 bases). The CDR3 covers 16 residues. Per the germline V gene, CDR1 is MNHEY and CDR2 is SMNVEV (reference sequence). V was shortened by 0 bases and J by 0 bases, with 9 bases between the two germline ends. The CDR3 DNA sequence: TGTGCCAGCAGTTTATCGACTACCTTCTCCTACAATGAGCAGTTCTTC. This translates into CASSLSTTFSYNEQFF.

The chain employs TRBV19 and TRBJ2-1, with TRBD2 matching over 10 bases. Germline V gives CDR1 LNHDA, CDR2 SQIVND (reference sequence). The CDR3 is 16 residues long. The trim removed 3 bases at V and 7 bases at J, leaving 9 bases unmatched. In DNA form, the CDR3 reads TGTGCCAGTAGTATCCCTTTAGCGGGAGGAGCTAATGAGCAGTTCTTC. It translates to CASSIPLAGGANEQFF.

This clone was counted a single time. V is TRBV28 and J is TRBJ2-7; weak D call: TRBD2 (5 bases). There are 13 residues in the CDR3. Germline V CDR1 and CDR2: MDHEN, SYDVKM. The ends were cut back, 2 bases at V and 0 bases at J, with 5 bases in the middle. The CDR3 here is CASSLGSSYEQYF. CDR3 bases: TGTGCCAGCAGTTTAGGGAGCTCCTACGAGCAGTACTTC.

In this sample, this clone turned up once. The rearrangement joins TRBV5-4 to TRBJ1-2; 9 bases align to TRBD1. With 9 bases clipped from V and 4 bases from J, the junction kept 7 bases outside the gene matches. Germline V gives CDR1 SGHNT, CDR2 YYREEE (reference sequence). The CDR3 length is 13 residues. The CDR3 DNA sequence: TGTGCCACAAAAACAGGGGGCGTCTATGGCTACACCTTC. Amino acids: CATKTGGVYGYTF.

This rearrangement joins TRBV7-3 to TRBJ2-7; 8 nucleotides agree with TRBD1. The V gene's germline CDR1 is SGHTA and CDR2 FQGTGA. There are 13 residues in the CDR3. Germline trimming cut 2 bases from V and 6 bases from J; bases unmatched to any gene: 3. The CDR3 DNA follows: TGTGCCAGCAGCTTACAGGGGGCGGGCGAGCAGTACTTC. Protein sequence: CASSLQGAGEQYF.

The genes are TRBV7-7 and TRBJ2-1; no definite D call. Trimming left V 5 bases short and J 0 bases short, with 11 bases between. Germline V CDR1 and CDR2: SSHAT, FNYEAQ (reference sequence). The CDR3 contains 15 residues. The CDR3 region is CASSPGPSSYNEQFF. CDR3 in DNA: TGTGCCAGCAGCCCGGGTCCCAGCTCCTACAATGAGCAGTTCTTC.

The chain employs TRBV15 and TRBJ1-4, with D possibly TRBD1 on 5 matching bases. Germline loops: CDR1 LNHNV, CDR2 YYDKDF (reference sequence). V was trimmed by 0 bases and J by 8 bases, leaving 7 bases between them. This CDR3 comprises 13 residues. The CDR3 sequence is CATSRDRGEKLFF. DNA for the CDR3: TGTGCCACCAGCAGAGATCGGGGGGAAAAACTGTTTTTT.

CDR3 sequence (DNA): TGTGCCATCAGACCCGACAGGGGTCAAGAGACCCAGTACTTC. Translated, it gives CAIRPDRGQETQYF. V usage is TRBV10-3 and J usage is TRBJ2-5; 8 nucleotides match TRBD1. The CDR3 contains 14 residues. With V trimmed by 6 bases and J by 2 bases, 5 bases remained unmatched. From germline, CDR1 is ENHRY and CDR2 SYGVKD.

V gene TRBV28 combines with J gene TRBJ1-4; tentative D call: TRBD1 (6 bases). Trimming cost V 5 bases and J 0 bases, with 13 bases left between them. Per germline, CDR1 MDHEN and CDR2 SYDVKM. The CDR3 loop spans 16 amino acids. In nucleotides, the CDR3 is TGTGCCAGCAGTCCTGCGGGGGCTTCAACTAATGAAAAACTGTTTTTT. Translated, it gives CASSPAGASTNEKLFF.

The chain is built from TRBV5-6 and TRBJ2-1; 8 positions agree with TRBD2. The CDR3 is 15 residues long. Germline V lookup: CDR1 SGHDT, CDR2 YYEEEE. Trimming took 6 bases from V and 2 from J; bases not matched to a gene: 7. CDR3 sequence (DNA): TGTGCCAGCATCCAGGCGGGGGGCCCCTACAATGAGCAGTTCTTC. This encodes CASIQAGGPYNEQFF.

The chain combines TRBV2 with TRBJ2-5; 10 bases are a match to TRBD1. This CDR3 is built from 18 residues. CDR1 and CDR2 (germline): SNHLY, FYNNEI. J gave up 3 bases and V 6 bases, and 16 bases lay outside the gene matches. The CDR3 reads CASRLRTGGQGREETQYF. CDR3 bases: TGTGCCAGCAGGCTTAGGACAGGGGGGCAGGGGAGGGAAGAGACCCAGTACTTC.

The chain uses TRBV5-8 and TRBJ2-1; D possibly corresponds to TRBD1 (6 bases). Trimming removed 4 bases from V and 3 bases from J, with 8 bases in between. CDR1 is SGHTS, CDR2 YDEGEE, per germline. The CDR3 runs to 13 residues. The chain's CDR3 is CASSVDSYNEQFF. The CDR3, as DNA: TGTGCCAGCAGCGTGGACAGCTACAATGAGCAGTTCTTC.

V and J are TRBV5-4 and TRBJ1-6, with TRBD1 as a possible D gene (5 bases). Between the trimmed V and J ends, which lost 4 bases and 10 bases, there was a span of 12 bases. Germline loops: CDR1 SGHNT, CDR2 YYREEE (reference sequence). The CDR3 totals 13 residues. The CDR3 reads CASSPQGGSPLHF. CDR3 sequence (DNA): TGTGCCAGCAGCCCGCAGGGAGGGTCACCCCTCCACTTT.

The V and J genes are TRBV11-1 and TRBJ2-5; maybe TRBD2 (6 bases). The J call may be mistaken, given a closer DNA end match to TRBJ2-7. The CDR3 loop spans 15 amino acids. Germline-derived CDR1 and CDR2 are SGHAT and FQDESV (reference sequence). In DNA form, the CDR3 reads TGTGCCAGCAGCCCCCGGGACTTGCCGTCCTACGAGCAGTACTTC. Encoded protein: CASSPRDLPSYEQYF.

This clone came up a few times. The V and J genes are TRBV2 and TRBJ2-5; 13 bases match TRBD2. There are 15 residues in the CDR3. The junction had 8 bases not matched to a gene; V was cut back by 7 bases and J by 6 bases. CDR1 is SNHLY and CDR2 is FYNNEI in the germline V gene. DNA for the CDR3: TGTGCCAGCACCGAACTAGCGGGGGGGCCAAAGACCCAGTACTTC. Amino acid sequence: CASTELAGGPKTQYF.

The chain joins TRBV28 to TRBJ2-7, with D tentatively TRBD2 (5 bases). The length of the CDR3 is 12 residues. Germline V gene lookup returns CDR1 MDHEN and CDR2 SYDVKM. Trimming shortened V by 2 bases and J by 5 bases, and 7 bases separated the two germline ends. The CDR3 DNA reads TGTGCCAGCAGTTTAGGGCGGGACGAGCAGTACTTC. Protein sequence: CASSLGRDEQYF.

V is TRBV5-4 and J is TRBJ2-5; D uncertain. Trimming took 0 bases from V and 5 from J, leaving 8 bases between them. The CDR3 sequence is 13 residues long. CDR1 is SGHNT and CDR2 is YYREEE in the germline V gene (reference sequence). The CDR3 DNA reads TGTGCCAGCAGCTTGGCCGCGGAGGAGACCCAGTACTTC. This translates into CASSLAAEETQYF.

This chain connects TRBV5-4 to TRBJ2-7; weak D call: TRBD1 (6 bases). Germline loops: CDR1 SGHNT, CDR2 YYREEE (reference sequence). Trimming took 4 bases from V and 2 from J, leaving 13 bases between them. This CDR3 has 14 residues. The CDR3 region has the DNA TGTGCCAGCAGCGAAATAGACAGGACCTACGAGCAGTACTTC. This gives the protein CASSEIDRTYEQYF.

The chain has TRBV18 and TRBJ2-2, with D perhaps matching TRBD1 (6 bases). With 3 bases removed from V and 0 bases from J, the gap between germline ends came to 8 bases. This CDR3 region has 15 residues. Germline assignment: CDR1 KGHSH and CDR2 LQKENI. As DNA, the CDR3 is TGTGCCAGCTCACCGACAGGTTCGAACACCGGGGAGCTGTTTTTT. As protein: CASSPTGSNTGELFF.

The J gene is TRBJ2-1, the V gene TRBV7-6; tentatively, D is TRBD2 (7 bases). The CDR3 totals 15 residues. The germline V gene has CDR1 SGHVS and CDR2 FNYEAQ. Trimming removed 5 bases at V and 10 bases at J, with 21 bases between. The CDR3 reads CASSPEGGAFFEQFF. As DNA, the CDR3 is TGTGCCAGCAGCCCAGAGGGGGGGGCCTTTTTCGAGCAGTTCTTC.